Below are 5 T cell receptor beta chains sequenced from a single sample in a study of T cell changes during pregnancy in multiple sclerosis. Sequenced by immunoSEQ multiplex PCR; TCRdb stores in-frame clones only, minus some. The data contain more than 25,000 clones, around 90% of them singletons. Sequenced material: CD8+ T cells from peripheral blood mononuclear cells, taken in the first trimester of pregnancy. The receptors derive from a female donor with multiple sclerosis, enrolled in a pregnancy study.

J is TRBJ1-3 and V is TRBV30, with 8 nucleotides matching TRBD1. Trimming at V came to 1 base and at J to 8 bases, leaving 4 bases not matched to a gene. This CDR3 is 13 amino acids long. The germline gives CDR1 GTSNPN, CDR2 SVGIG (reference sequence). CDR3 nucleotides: TGTGCCTGGAGTGAGGGACAGGCGGACACCATATATTTT. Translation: CAWSEGQADTIYF.

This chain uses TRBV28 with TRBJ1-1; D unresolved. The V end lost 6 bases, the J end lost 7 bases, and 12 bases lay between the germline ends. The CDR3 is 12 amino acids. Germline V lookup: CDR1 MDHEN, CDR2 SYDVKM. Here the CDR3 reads CASSKEADEAFF. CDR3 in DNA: TGTGCCAGCAGCAAAGAGGCGGATGAAGCTTTCTTT.

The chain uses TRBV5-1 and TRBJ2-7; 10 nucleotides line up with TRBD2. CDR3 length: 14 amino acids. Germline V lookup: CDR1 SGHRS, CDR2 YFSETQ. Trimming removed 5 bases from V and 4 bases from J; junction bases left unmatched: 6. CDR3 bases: TGCGCCAGCAGTCGCACTAGCGGGGAATACGAGCAGTACTTC. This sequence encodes CASSRTSGEYEQYF.

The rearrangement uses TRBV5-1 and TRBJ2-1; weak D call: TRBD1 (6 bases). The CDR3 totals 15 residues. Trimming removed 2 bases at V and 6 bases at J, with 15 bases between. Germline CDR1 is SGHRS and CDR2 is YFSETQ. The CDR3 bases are TGCGCCAGCAGCTTTAAACAGGGTGTGGGCAATGAGCAGTTCTTC. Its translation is CASSFKQGVGNEQFF.

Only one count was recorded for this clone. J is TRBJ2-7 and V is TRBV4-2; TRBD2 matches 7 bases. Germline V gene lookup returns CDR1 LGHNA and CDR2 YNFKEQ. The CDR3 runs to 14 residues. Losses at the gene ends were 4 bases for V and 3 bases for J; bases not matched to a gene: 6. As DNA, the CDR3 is TGTGCCAGCAGCCCATCGAGGACTAGCTACGAGCAGTACTTC. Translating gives CASSPSRTSYEQYF.